The T cell receptor beta chain described here comes from a study of OX40 agonist ivuxolimab in advanced cancers. V gave up 5 bases and J gave up 6 bases; unmatched junction bases: 6. The CDR3 spans 16 residues. Germline V CDR1 and CDR2: SEHNR, FQNEAQ (reference sequence). Data came from immunoSEQ multiplex PCR; TCRdb stores just in-frame clones and leaves some out. The sample lists about 100,000 clones; 70% to 90% were seen once. This chain links TRBV7-9 with TRBJ2-3; 15 nucleotides match TRBD2. The TCR comes from an adult with an advanced solid tumor such as melanoma, head and neck, liver or kidney cancer. The sample here was CD4+ or CD8+ T cells sorted from blood, taken in a trial of the OX40 agonist ivuxolimab. CDR3 residues: CASSLGLAGGIDTQYF. Here the CDR3 DNA reads TGTGCCAGCAGCCTGGGACTAGCGGGAGGTATCGATACGCAGTATTTT.